This T cell receptor beta chain was documented in a study of blood T cell repertoires in COVID-19. Whole-study context: Acute and convalescent COVID-19 samples came from the United States, Italy and Spain. In each case, the material was cDNA or gDNA derived from T cells, B-cell-depleted T cells, or PBMCs.

Methods used by the authors: Cell counts per sample came from amplifying reference gene primers. The protocol was immunoSEQ multiplex PCR, while the TCRdb copy is restricted to in-frame clones and leaves out a portion. That table supplies the V and J calls and clone size; D and trimming were determined from the DNA. There are about 150,000 clones in the sample; 90% occur only once, and nearly 0.55% lies in the top ten. The CDR3 covers 11 residues. The germline V gene encodes CDR1 SGHDT and CDR2 YYEEEE. Deletions cut 5 bases from V and 4 bases from J, with 7 bases between. The V and J genes are TRBV5-6 and TRBJ2-7; possibly TRBD2 for D (6 bases). Sequences were obtained from peripheral blood. This TCR derives from a man between 45 and 60 years old with acute or convalescent COVID-19. CDR3 sequence (DNA): TGTGCCAGCAGTCGGGGGTACGAGCAGTACGTC. Encoded protein: CASSRGYEQYV.